This TCR beta chain derives from a study of cytomegalovirus exposure and HLA in healthy donors. Findings of the study overall: Specific recognition of CMV antigens was confirmed in vitro for a few chains (all CMV-associated).

PCR primers comprised 60 Vbeta and 13 Jbeta primers. Using immunoSEQ multiplex PCR, the repertoire was profiled, and TCRdb retains in-frame clones only, with some absent. The table lists approximately 88,000 clones, 80% of them singletons. This clone was found a few times. Its target is unknown. CDR1 is SGDLS and CDR2 is YYNGEE in the germline V gene. The trim removed 4 bases at V and 7 bases at J, leaving 9 bases unmatched. The CDR3 runs to 16 residues. This TCR came from a man between 18 and 35 years old in good health and CMV-seronegative. Sequencing used PBMCs. The V and J genes are TRBV9 and TRBJ2-1; 12 bases align to TRBD1. CDR3 in DNA: TGTGCCAGCAGCCCTACCGGGACAGGGGGCTTTAATGAGCAGTTCTTC. Its translation is CASSPTGTGGFNEQFF.